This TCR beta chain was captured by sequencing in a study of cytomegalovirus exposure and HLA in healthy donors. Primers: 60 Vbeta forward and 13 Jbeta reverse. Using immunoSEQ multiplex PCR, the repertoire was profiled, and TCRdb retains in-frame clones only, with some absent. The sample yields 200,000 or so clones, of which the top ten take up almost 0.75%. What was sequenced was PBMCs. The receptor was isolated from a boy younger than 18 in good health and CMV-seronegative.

The CDR3 here is CASSPRTSGDSTDTQYF. The CDR3, as DNA: TGTGCCAGCAGCCCCCGGACTAGCGGGGACAGCACAGATACGCAGTATTTT. The rearrangement uses TRBV21-1 and TRBJ2-3; TRBD2, the D gene given by the table, was not confirmed from the DNA. TRBV21-1 has pseudogene status. The length of the CDR3 is 17 residues.